The 9 T cell receptor beta chains in this list originate from one sample, sequenced in a study of blood T cell repertoires in COVID-19. Generated by immunoSEQ multiplex PCR, the TCRdb table keeps only in-frame clones and is missing some. The sample holds about 200,000 clones; approximately 86% are singletons and the top ten take 3.5% to 5.5%. Sequenced material: PBMCs or T cells enriched from blood (not recorded which). These receptors were collected from a woman aged 25 to 45 who had been exposed to COVID-19.

The chain has TRBV5-6 and TRBJ1-2; no clear D gene. Germline-derived CDR1 and CDR2 are SGHDT and YYEEEE. Trimming took off 3 bases at V and 1 base at J, with 16 bases between the two ends. CDR3 length: 16 residues. The CDR3 DNA sequence: TGTGCCAGCAGCTCACTAACACTCAATCATAACTATGGCTACACCTTC. Protein: CASSSLTLNHNYGYTF.

This chain uses TRBV7-2 with TRBJ1-4; D is undetermined. Germline V gives CDR1 SGHTA, CDR2 FQGNSA. Trimming pared 4 bases from V and 3 bases from J, leaving 9 bases between. The CDR3 runs to 14 residues. The CDR3 bases are TGTGCCAGCAGCTGGTACTCGCCTAATGAAAAACTGTTTTTT. It codes for CASSWYSPNEKLFF.

This clone appeared a single time. V gene TRBV30 combines with J gene TRBJ1-1; D perhaps matches TRBD1 (6 bases). V dropped 2 bases and J dropped 1 base, with 11 bases sitting between them. This CDR3 has 14 amino acids. Germline CDR1 reads GTSNPN; CDR2 reads SVGIG (reference sequence). DNA of the CDR3: TGTGCCTGGAGTACTGGGACACCGAACACTGAAGCTTTCTTT. This codes for CAWSTGTPNTEAFF.

The chain employs TRBV21-1 and TRBJ1-6. TRBV21-1 is noted as a pseudogene. The CDR3 has 16 residues. The DNA of the CDR3 is TGTGCCAGCAGCAAAGTGAGGGATTCAGGCAATTCACCCCTCCACTTT. Protein product: CASSKVRDSGNSPLHF.

The V and J genes are TRBV7-6 and TRBJ2-7, with TRBD2 identical over 7 bases. Germline lookup yields CDR1 SGHVS and CDR2 FNYEAQ. This CDR3 is built from 13 residues. V gave up 1 base and J gave up 5 bases; unmatched junction bases: 2. CDR3 in amino acids: CASSLGAGDEQYF. In DNA, the CDR3 is TGTGCCAGCAGCTTAGGGGCGGGGGACGAGCAGTACTTC.

This clone has a handful of counts. The chain has TRBV19 and TRBJ1-5, with TRBD1 matching 7 bases. The CDR3 sequence is 17 residues long. The junction had 12 bases not matched to a gene; V was cut back by 4 bases and J by 3 bases. Germline CDR1 reads LNHDA; CDR2 reads SQIVND (reference sequence). DNA for the CDR3: TGTGCCAGTAGTACCGAGACAGGGTCGGGCATCAATCAGCCCCAGCATTTT. This sequence encodes CASSTETGSGINQPQHF. Full variable domain (rest looked up from reference TRBV19 and TRBJ1-5): DGGITQSPKYLFRKEGQNVTLSCEQNLNHDAMYWYRQDPGQGLRLIYYSQIVNDFQKGDIAEGYSVSREKKESFPLTVTSAQKNPTAFYLCASSTETGSGINQPQHFGDGTRLSIL.

The V and J genes are TRBV18 and TRBJ2-3, with a possible D match to TRBD2 (6 bases). This CDR3 has 15 amino acids. CDR1 KGHSH and CDR2 LQKENI come from the germline V gene. The V and J ends lost 0 bases and 6 bases respectively, with 13 bases between them. The CDR3: CASSPPSVRGDTQYF. CDR3 nucleotide sequence: TGTGCCAGCTCACCACCGTCAGTCCGGGGGGATACGCAGTATTTT.

The chain links TRBV6-6 to TRBJ1-5; a possible D gene is TRBD1 (6 bases). This CDR3 is 15 amino acids long. V dropped 0 bases and J dropped 9 bases, with 15 bases sitting between them. Germline V gives CDR1 MNHNY, CDR2 SVGAGI (reference sequence). The CDR3 nucleotides are TGTGCCAGCAGTTACTCAGGGGGAGGGATAGGGCCCCAGCATTTT. This sequence encodes CASSYSGGGIGPQHF.

This clone occurred once. The V gene is TRBV5-1, the J gene TRBJ2-2, with 9 bases lining up with TRBD1. The trim removed 0 bases at V and 6 bases at J, leaving 0 bases unmatched. This CDR3 has 14 amino acids. CDR1 is SGHRS and CDR2 is YFSETQ in the germline V gene. The CDR3 reads CASSLGDRAGELFF. The CDR3 DNA sequence: TGCGCCAGCAGCTTGGGGGACAGGGCCGGGGAGCTGTTTTTT.